Listed below are T cell receptor beta chains from one sample, sequenced in a study of a mutant IDH1 vaccine in newly diagnosed glioma. Measured with immunoSEQ multiplex PCR; TCRdb has only the in-frame clones, and not every one. Of 30,000 to 35,000 clones detected, about 85% appear once; the ten largest clones hold around 4.9%. Here the sequenced sample was PBMCs, taken from a glioma patient treated with radiotherapy, temozolomide or both. These receptors were collected from a middle-aged woman with glioma. CDR3s include the opening cysteine and the closing phenylalanine or tryptophan. The D gene is left open where the match is weak. Clone size is shown for a subset of rows, as once, few, many or a class of expanded clone.

size: few; length: 16; D: NA; J: TRBJ1-1; V: TRBV6-6; DNA: TGTGCCAGCAGTTACGGGGGCGTCCCTTTGAACACTGAAGCTTTCTTT; CDR3: CASSYGGVPLNTEAFF
size: NA; length: 13; D: NA; J: TRBJ1-1; V: TRBV29-1; DNA: TGCAGCGTAGGACAGAGACGGAACACTGAAGCTTTCTTT; CDR3: CSVGQRRNTEAFF
size: NA; length: 13; D: NA; J: TRBJ2-2; V: TRBV29-1; DNA: TGCAGCGCTGATGGAAGGTCAGCCGGGGAGCTGTTTTTT; CDR3: CSADGRSAGELFF
size: NA; length: 14; D: NA; J: TRBJ2-7; V: TRBV28; DNA: TGTGCCAGCAGTTTAGATACCGGAACCTACGAGCAGTACTTC; CDR3: CASSLDTGTYEQYF
size: NA; length: 14; D: NA; J: TRBJ2-1; V: TRBV10-3; DNA: TGTGCCATTAAAGGGGCGGCCCTATACAATGAGCAGTTCTTC; CDR3: CAIKGAALYNEQFF
size: NA; length: 16; D: TRBD2; J: TRBJ2-1; V: TRBV5-1; DNA: TGCGCCAGCAGCTTTGGTGGCGGGGGGGCGAGGAATGAGCAGTTCTTC; CDR3: CASSFGGGGARNEQFF
size: NA; length: 14; D: NA; J: TRBJ1-6; V: TRBV2; DNA: TGTGCCAGCAAAGGGCTAGGGTACAATTCACCCCTCCACTTT; CDR3: CASKGLGYNSPLHF
size: once; length: 13; D: TRBD1; J: TRBJ1-5; V: TRBV29-1; DNA: TGCAGCGTACAGGGGTATAGCAATCAGCCCCAGCATTTT; CDR3: CSVQGYSNQPQHF
size: NA; length: 14; D: NA; J: TRBJ1-5; V: TRBV6-6; DNA: TGTGCCAGCAGCTCCGACGGAACCAATCAGCCCCAGCATTTT; CDR3: CASSSDGTNQPQHF
size: NA; length: 14; D: NA; J: TRBJ1-2; V: TRBV7-9; DNA: TGTGCCAGCAGCTTAGTACCCCAGAACTATGGCTACACCTTC; CDR3: CASSLVPQNYGYTF
size: NA; length: 13; D: TRBD1; J: TRBJ1-1; V: TRBV6-1; DNA: TGTGCCAGCAGATGGGCAGGGGGCACTGAAGCTTTCTTT; CDR3: CASRWAGGTEAFF
size: once; length: 16; D: TRBD2; J: TRBJ2-1; V: TRBV7-9; DNA: TGTGCCAGCAGCTTAATTGGACTAGCGGGAGGGGTTGAGCAGTTCTTC; CDR3: CASSLIGLAGGVEQFF
size: NA; length: 16; D: NA; J: TRBJ2-2; V: TRBV5-5; DNA: TGTGCCAGCAGCTTGGAAGGGGTGGCCCCCCCCGGGGAGCTGTTTTTT; CDR3: CASSLEGVAPPGELFF
size: few; length: 13; D: NA; J: TRBJ2-7; V: TRBV30; DNA: TGTGCCTGGAGCGATGGGGCCTCCTACGAGCAGTACTTC; CDR3: CAWSDGASYEQYF
size: medium-sized; length: 14; D: TRBD2; J: TRBJ2-2; V: TRBV25-1; DNA: TGTGCCAGCAGTCGGGGGGAGGACACCGGGGAGCTGTTTTTT; CDR3: CASSRGEDTGELFF
size: NA; length: 14; D: NA; J: TRBJ1-1; V: TRBV6-5; DNA: TGTGCCAGCAGGACCGGGACAAGTCTCGCTGAAGCTTTCTTT; CDR3: CASRTGTSLAEAFF
size: NA; length: 15; D: NA; J: TRBJ1-6; V: TRBV6-5; DNA: TGTGCCAGCAGCTCACCGGGAGTGGGTTATTCACCCCTCCACTTT; CDR3: CASSSPGVGYSPLHF
size: NA; length: 14; D: TRBD1; J: TRBJ2-7; V: TRBV6-5; DNA: TGTGCCAGCAGTTACGGGACAGGGTTGGACGAGCAGTACTTC; CDR3: CASSYGTGLDEQYF
size: NA; length: 12; D: NA; J: TRBJ2-7; V: TRBV6-1; DNA: TGTGCCAGCAGTGTTCTAGACTACGAGCAGTACTTC; CDR3: CASSVLDYEQYF
size: NA; length: 13; D: TRBD2; J: TRBJ2-7; V: TRBV30; DNA: TGTGCCTGGCAACTAGCGGGAGAGTACGAGCAGTACTTC; CDR3: CAWQLAGEYEQYF
size: NA; length: 14; D: TRBD1; J: TRBJ1-5; V: TRBV6-6; DNA: TGTGCCAGCAGTACCGGGACAGGCAATCAGCCCCAGCATTTT; CDR3: CASSTGTGNQPQHF
size: NA; length: 11; D: NA; J: TRBJ2-2; V: TRBV2; DNA: TGTGCCAGCAGTTACACCGGGGAGCTGTTTTTT; CDR3: CASSYTGELFF
size: NA; length: 14; D: TRBD1; J: TRBJ1-5; V: TRBV2; DNA: TGTGCCAGCAGCGGGACAGGGGGTTCTCAGCCCCAGCATTTT; CDR3: CASSGTGGSQPQHF
size: NA; length: 15; D: NA; J: TRBJ2-5; V: TRBV5-4; DNA: TGTGCCAGCGCCGGGAACGTTGGTATCCAAGAGACCCAGTACTTC; CDR3: CASAGNVGIQETQYF
size: NA; length: 15; D: NA; J: TRBJ1-6; V: TRBV4-3; DNA: TGCGCCAGCAGCCAAGGATTTCAAGGGAAATCACCCCTCCACTTT; CDR3: CASSQGFQGKSPLHF
size: NA; length: 15; D: NA; J: TRBJ1-6; V: TRBV4-3; DNA: TGCGCCAGCAGCCGGCAGACATTCGGCAATTCACCCCTCCACTTT; CDR3: CASSRQTFGNSPLHF
size: NA; length: 19; D: NA; J: TRBJ2-6; V: TRBV2; DNA: TGTGCCAGCAGTCAACAAGGGGTCACAGCGGGCTCTGGGGCCAACGTCCTGACTTTC; CDR3: CASSQQGVTAGSGANVLTF
size: NA; length: 12; D: NA; J: TRBJ1-2; V: TRBV29-1; DNA: TGCAGCGTTTACCGGGACGGTTATGGCTACACCTTC; CDR3: CSVYRDGYGYTF
size: NA; length: 15; D: NA; J: TRBJ1-1; V: TRBV4-1; DNA: TGCGCCAGCAGCCAAGGGTTGTTGCGGGGGTCGGGAGCTTTCTTT; CDR3: CASSQGLLRGSGAFF
size: NA; length: 13; D: TRBD2; J: TRBJ2-3; V: TRBV7-6; DNA: TGTGCCAGCAGCAACCCGGGGGGGGATACGCAGTATTTT; CDR3: CASSNPGGDTQYF
size: NA; length: 15; D: TRBD1; J: TRBJ1-3; V: TRBV5-1; DNA: TGCGCCAGCAGCCCCTGGGACAGGTCGGTGGACACCATATATTTT; CDR3: CASSPWDRSVDTIYF
size: NA; length: 19; D: NA; J: TRBJ1-4; V: TRBV18; DNA: TGTGCCAGCTCATTAAAAGGACAGAGGGCCCCCAACGTCGATGAAAAACTGTTTTTT; CDR3: CASSLKGQRAPNVDEKLFF
size: NA; length: 16; D: TRBD2; J: TRBJ2-7; V: TRBV4-1; DNA: TGCGCCAGCAGCCAGGGACGGATAGCGGGAAGTTACGAGCAGTACTTC; CDR3: CASSQGRIAGSYEQYF
size: once; length: 16; D: NA; J: TRBJ2-4; V: TRBV28; DNA: TGTGCCAGCAGTTTTCAGGGGTTTCTAGCCAAAAACATTCAGTACTTC; CDR3: CASSFQGFLAKNIQYF
size: NA; length: 15; D: TRBD1; J: TRBJ1-6; V: TRBV7-2; DNA: TGTGCCAGCAGCCGAGACCGGGACAGGGGTTCACCCCTCCACTTT; CDR3: CASSRDRDRGSPLHF
size: NA; length: 18; D: TRBD2; J: TRBJ2-3; V: TRBV15; DNA: TGTGCCACCAGCAGAGATCTCGGCGCGGGAGCGGGCACAGATACGCAGTATTTT; CDR3: CATSRDLGAGAGTDTQYF
size: NA; length: 15; D: TRBD2; J: TRBJ2-7; V: TRBV19; DNA: TGTGCCAGTAGTCGTCTAGCGGGGGGTACCTACGAGCAGTACTTC; CDR3: CASSRLAGGTYEQYF
size: NA; length: 15; D: NA; J: TRBJ2-5; V: TRBV6-5; DNA: TGTGCCAGCAGTTACTACGGACAGATCGGAGAGACCCAGTACTTC; CDR3: CASSYYGQIGETQYF
size: NA; length: 14; D: NA; J: TRBJ2-7; V: TRBV6-1; DNA: TGTGCCAGCAGTGAACCAGCGGAGTCCTACGAGCAGTACTTC; CDR3: CASSEPAESYEQYF
size: NA; length: 14; D: NA; J: TRBJ2-5; V: TRBV5-4; DNA: TGTGCCAGCAGCCCGGGGTCGGGGCAAGAGACCCAGTACTTC; CDR3: CASSPGSGQETQYF
size: NA; length: 15; D: TRBD1; J: TRBJ2-5; V: TRBV6-5; DNA: TGTGCCAGCAGGCCCGGGGACAGGGAATCGGAGACCCAGTACTTC; CDR3: CASRPGDRESETQYF
size: NA; length: 13; D: TRBD1; J: TRBJ1-2; V: TRBV2; DNA: TGTGCCAGCGAAGAGGGGGCTAGCTATGGCTACACCTTC; CDR3: CASEEGASYGYTF